Listed here are 18 T cell receptor beta chains from one sample, sequenced in a study of blood T cell repertoires in COVID-19. The repertoire was sequenced with immunoSEQ multiplex PCR; TCRdb's copy has only in-frame clones and lacks some. The sample yields 250,000 to 300,000 clones, just over 90% seen once. Sequencing was done on a sample of PBMCs or T cells enriched from blood (not recorded which). The receptors come from a woman in her thirties or forties with acute COVID-19.

The chain is built from TRBV19 and TRBJ1-5; D not certain. Per germline, CDR1 LNHDA and CDR2 SQIVND (reference sequence). The CDR3 runs to 14 residues. Trimming shortened V by 0 bases and J by 6 bases, and 9 bases separated the two germline ends. The CDR3 loop is CASSIDTRVQPQHF. The CDR3 DNA sequence: TGTGCCAGTAGTATAGATACGAGGGTTCAGCCCCAGCATTTT.

The V gene is TRBV7-2, the J gene TRBJ1-6; 8 bases match TRBD1. The J segment lost 9 bases and the V segment lost 4 bases, leaving 5 bases of the junction unmatched. CDR1 SGHTA and CDR2 FQGNSA come from the germline V gene. This CDR3 is 14 amino acids long. The CDR3 sequence is CASSSLTGGSPLHF. CDR3 in DNA: TGTGCCAGCAGCTCGCTTACAGGGGGTTCACCCCTCCACTTT.

The genes are TRBV5-4 and TRBJ2-3; tentative D call: TRBD2 (5 bases). Per the germline V gene, CDR1 is SGHNT and CDR2 is YYREEE (reference sequence). The CDR3 contains 16 residues. Trimming left V 0 bases short and J 0 bases short, with 11 bases between. As DNA, the CDR3 is TGTGCCAGCAGCTTGGCCCAACGGACTAGCACAGATACGCAGTATTTT. This codes for CASSLAQRTSTDTQYF.

The gene calls are TRBV6-5 and TRBJ2-5, with 10 bases that match TRBD2. The CDR3 has 14 amino acids. Germline loops: CDR1 MNHEY, CDR2 SVGAGI. J lost 4 bases, V lost 5 bases, and 4 bases had no gene match. The CDR3: CASSSRTSGETQYF. In DNA form, the CDR3 reads TGTGCCAGCAGTAGCCGGACTAGCGGAGAGACCCAGTACTTC.

The genes are TRBV5-6 and TRBJ1-1; possible D gene TRBD1, 5 bases. The V end lost 4 bases, the J end lost 1 base, and 20 bases lay between the germline ends. In germline, CDR1 is SGHDT, CDR2 YYEEEE. The CDR3 consists of 17 residues. The CDR3 sequence: CASSPGFLWGQNTEAFF. The DNA for the CDR3 is TGTGCCAGCAGCCCGGGCTTTTTGTGGGGCCAGAACACTGAAGCTTTCTTT.

The chain has TRBV5-1 and TRBJ2-2, with 7 bases lining up with TRBD2. CDR3 size: 15 residues. CDR1 and CDR2 from the germline V gene are SGHRS and YFSETQ. The ends lost 2 bases at V and 4 bases at J; junction bases unmatched: 5. The CDR3 nucleotides are TGCGCCAGCAGCTTTGCGGGAGCGGCCACCGGGGAGCTGTTTTTT. It encodes CASSFAGAATGELFF.

This clone has a handful of counts. The chain employs TRBV27 and TRBJ1-6; no clear D. V was clipped by 3 bases and J by 8 bases, with 8 bases between them. This CDR3 region has 13 residues. The germline V gene has CDR1 MNHEY and CDR2 SMNVEV (reference sequence). CDR3: CASSLGRYSPLHF. The DNA for the CDR3 is TGTGCCAGCAGTTTGGGGAGGTATTCACCCCTCCACTTT.

The chain uses TRBV7-2 and TRBJ2-1, with 9 bases lining up with TRBD2. Trimming at V came to 2 bases and at J to 4 bases, leaving 9 bases not matched to a gene. Looked up from germline, CDR1 is SGHTA and CDR2 is FQGNSA. The CDR3 covers 17 residues. The CDR3 region is CASSLNSGGGGYNEQFF. For the CDR3, the DNA is TGTGCCAGCAGCTTAAATAGCGGGGGAGGTGGGTACAATGAGCAGTTCTTC.

The chain uses TRBV21-1 and TRBJ1-5. TRBV21-1 is given as a pseudogene. The CDR3 is 15 amino acids. CDR3 bases: TGTGCCACCGTCTTGTTGTGCCGGTGCAATCAGCCCCAGCATTTT. It yields the protein CATVLLCRCNQPQHF.

V usage is TRBV27 and J usage is TRBJ1-2; 9 bases are shared with TRBD1. Germline V CDR1 and CDR2: MNHEY, SMNVEV (reference sequence). V lost 5 bases and J lost 7; bases outside the gene matches: 5. There are 13 residues in the CDR3. Here the CDR3 reads CASSNTGGRGYTF. CDR3 in DNA: TGTGCCAGCAGTAACACAGGGGGCCGTGGCTACACCTTC.

This clone was counted between two and nine times. The CDR3 spells CASSSSGADTQYF. CDR3 sequence (DNA): TGTGCCAGCAGCTCTAGCGGGGCTGATACGCAGTATTTT. V gene TRBV7-3 combines with J gene TRBJ2-3; 9 bases are shared with TRBD2. Trimming took 4 bases from V and 6 from J; bases not matched to a gene: 2. Germline CDR1 SGHTA, CDR2 FQGTGA. The CDR3 length is 13 residues. The whole variable domain, remainder taken from reference TRBV7-3 and TRBJ2-3, is GAGVSQTPSNKVTEKGKYVELRCDPISGHTALYWYRQSLGQGPEFLIYFQGTGAADDSGLPNDRFFAVRPEGSVSTLKIQRTERGDSAVYLCASSSSGADTQYFGPGTRLTVL.

The CDR3 region has the DNA TGTGCCAGCAGCTTGAGGCGGCATGGAGGTGAGCAGTACTTC. This translates into CASSLRRHGGEQYF. The V call is TRBV5-6, the J call TRBJ2-7; TRBD2 might be the D (5 bases). The V and J ends lost 1 base and 7 bases respectively, with 15 bases between them. There are 14 residues in the CDR3. Germline V CDR1 and CDR2: SGHDT, YYEEEE.

V and J are TRBV24-1 and TRBJ2-6, with D unclear. Germline CDR1 reads KGHDR; CDR2 reads SFDVKD. CDR3 length: 16 residues. Trimming took off 1 base at V and 1 base at J, with 7 bases between the two ends. CDR3 residues: CATSDFRRSGANVLTF. The CDR3 nucleotides are TGTGCCACCAGTGATTTCCGGCGGTCTGGGGCCAACGTCCTGACTTTC.

J is TRBJ1-2 and V is TRBV24-1; TRBD1 matches 7 bases. The CDR3 has 14 residues. The germline CDR1 and CDR2 sequences are KGHDR and SFDVKD. After removal of 5 bases from V and 7 bases from J, the junction contained 9 bases not matched to a gene. The CDR3, as DNA: TGTGCCACCAGTGGCGGGAGGGGGCGTGGTGGCTACACCTTC. Protein product: CATSGGRGRGGYTF.

This chain connects TRBV2 to TRBJ1-5, with 8 bases identical to TRBD1. J gave up 16 bases and V 2 bases, and 10 bases lay outside the gene matches. CDR3 length: 13 amino acids. The germline gives CDR1 SNHLY, CDR2 FYNNEI. This CDR3 reads CASSEQGTGGYHF. As DNA, the CDR3 is TGTGCCAGCAGTGAACAGGGGACAGGTGGGTATCATTTT.

In its sample, this clone was seen once. The V gene is TRBV5-1, the J gene TRBJ1-2, with D possibly matching TRBD1 (6 bases). Germline-derived CDR1 and CDR2 are SGHRS and YFSETQ. This CDR3 is built from 14 residues. The V gene lost 0 bases and the J gene lost 6 bases, with 12 bases spanning the gap. CDR3: CASSLAGQRNGYTF. In DNA form, the CDR3 reads TGCGCCAGCAGCTTGGCAGGACAGCGAAATGGCTACACCTTC.

The rearrangement joins TRBV12-3 or TRBV12-4 to TRBJ2-2; 7 bases agree with TRBD2. Germline trimming cut 8 bases from V and 1 base from J; bases unmatched to any gene: 1. The length of the CDR3 is 13 residues. Written as DNA, the CDR3 is TGTGCCAGCGGGAGGGAGAACACCGGGGAGCTGTTTTTT. This sequence encodes CASGRENTGELFF.

The V and J genes are TRBV4-1 and TRBJ1-2; D is uncertain. This CDR3 comprises 15 residues. Germline-derived CDR1 and CDR2 are MGHRA and YSYEKL. The germline V and J ends were trimmed by 0 bases and 4 bases, with 12 bases remaining between them. The CDR3 loop is CASSQEEALGYGYTF. CDR3 nucleotides: TGCGCCAGCAGCCAAGAAGAGGCCCTAGGCTATGGCTACACCTTC.